The clone carrying this TCR beta chain was detected ten times or more. This sample is drawn from a study of regulatory T cells in long-lasting Graves disease. Relying on iRepertoire HTBI primers and Arm-PCR of CDR3 regions, the team built TCR beta libraries. TCRdb analysed the multiplex PCR reads with MiXCR anew, one entry per CDR3 protein. The table has 360,000 or so distinct CDR3 sequences, about a sixth seen once. Documented time point: newly diagnosed GD, antithyroid drugs for less than 3 months. Following extraction of RNA from PBMCs, that RNA was used to make the TCR library. The junction had 8 bases not matched to a gene; V was cut back by 4 bases and J by 9 bases. The CDR3 extends over 14 amino acids. The germline V gene has CDR1 SGHRS and CDR2 YFSETQ. The same sample was also studied in work on T cells in Graves' hyperthyroidism and ophthalmopathy.

The origin of this receptor is a middle-aged man with Graves disease. The sequences come from peripheral blood mononuclear cells (PBMCs), collected at new diagnosis, from a patient treated with antithyroid drugs. The chain links TRBV5-1 to TRBJ2-1, with 9 nucleotides matching TRBD1. The CDR3 here is CASSEGQGSSEQFF. The CDR3 DNA follows: TGCGCCAGCAGCGAGGGACAGGGCTCAAGTGAGCAGTTCTTC.